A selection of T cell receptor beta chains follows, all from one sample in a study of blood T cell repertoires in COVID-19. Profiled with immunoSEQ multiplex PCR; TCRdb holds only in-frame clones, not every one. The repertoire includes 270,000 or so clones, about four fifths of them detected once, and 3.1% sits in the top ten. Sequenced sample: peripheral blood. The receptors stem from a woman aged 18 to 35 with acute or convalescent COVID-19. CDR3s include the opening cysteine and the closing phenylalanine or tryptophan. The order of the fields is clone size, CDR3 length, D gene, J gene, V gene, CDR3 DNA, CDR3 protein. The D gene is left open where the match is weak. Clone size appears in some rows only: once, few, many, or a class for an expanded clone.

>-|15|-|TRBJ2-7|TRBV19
TGTGCCAGTAGTGCGGGACGGAGGAGCTCCTACGAGCAGTACTTC
CASSAGRRSSYEQYF
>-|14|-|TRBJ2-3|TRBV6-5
TGTGCCAGCAGTTACACGGGTGGCGCAGATACGCAGTATTTT
CASSYTGGADTQYF
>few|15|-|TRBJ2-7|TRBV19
TGTGCCAGTACCGGACGAGAGCAGGGTACCTACGAGCAGTACTTC
CASTGREQGTYEQYF
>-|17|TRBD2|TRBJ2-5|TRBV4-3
TGCGCCAGCAGCCTAACTAGCGGGAGGGCCCTCGGAGAGACCCAGTACTTC
CASSLTSGRALGETQYF
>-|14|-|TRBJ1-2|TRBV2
TGTGCCAGCAGTGATAATCCACCCGGCTATGGCTACACCTTC
CASSDNPPGYGYTF
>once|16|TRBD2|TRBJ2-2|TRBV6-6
TGTGCCAGCAGTCCCGGACTAGCGGGGAACACCGGGGAGCTGTTTTTT
CASSPGLAGNTGELFF
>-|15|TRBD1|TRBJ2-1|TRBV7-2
TGTGCCAGCAGCTTAGAAACAGGGGGCTACAATGAGCAGTTCTTC
CASSLETGGYNEQFF
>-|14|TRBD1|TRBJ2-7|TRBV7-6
TGTGCCAGCAGCTCCCGGGACAGGGGGCAAGAGCAGTACTTC
CASSSRDRGQEQYF
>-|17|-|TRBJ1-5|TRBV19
TGTGCCAGCGCGCGGGACCCACGGTCGGGAAGCAATCAGCCCCAGCATTTT
CASARDPRSGSNQPQHF
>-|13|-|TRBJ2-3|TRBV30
TGTGCCTGGAAACCTCGCGGCACAGATACGCAGTATTTT
CAWKPRGTDTQYF
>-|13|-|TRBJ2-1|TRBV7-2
TGTGCCAGCAGCTTAGCCAGGGGCGATGAGCAGTTCTTC
CASSLARGDEQFF
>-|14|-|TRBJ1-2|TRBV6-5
TGTGCCAGCAGATCCCCCGGGTTTTACTATGGCTACACCTTC
CASRSPGFYYGYTF
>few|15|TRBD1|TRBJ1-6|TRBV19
TGTGCCAGTAGTGGACAACAGGGGGTCGGGTCACCCCTCCACTTT
CASSGQQGVGSPLHF
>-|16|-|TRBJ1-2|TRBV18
TGTGCCAGCTCACCAATGACAACCTCAGCTAACTATGGCTACACCTTC
CASSPMTTSANYGYTF
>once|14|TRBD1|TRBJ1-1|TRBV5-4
TGTGCCAGCAGCTTGGAGGGACAGGGGACTGAAGCTTTCTTT
CASSLEGQGTEAFF
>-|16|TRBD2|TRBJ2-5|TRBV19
TGTGCCAGTAGTATGGGGACTAGCGGGAGGGGAAAGACCCAGTACTTC
CASSMGTSGRGKTQYF
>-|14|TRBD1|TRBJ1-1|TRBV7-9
TGTGCCAGCAGCTGGACAGGAGATAACACTGAAGCTTTCTTT
CASSWTGDNTEAFF
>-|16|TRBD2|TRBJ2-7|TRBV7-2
TGTGCCAGCAGCCCAGGAGGTTGGCTAGCGGTTTACGAGCAGTACTTC
CASSPGGWLAVYEQYF
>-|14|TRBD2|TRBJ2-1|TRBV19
TGTGCCAGTATTAGTCTAGCGGGGGGGAATGAGCAGTTCTTC
CASISLAGGNEQFF
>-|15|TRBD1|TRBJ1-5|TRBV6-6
TGTGCCAGCAGACCGGGCGGACAGGGGGATCAGCCCCAGCATTTT
CASRPGGQGDQPQHF
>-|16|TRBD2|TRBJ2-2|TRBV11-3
TGTGCCAGCAGCCGGACTAGCGGAACGAACACCGGGGAGCTGTTTTTT
CASSRTSGTNTGELFF
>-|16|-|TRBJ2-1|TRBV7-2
TGTGCCAGCAGCTTACAGGGGCCTAGCTCCTACAATGAGCAGTTCTTC
CASSLQGPSSYNEQFF
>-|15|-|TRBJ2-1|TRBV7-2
TGTGCCAGCAGCTTAGTGGGAGTTACCTACAATGAGCAGTTCTTC
CASSLVGVTYNEQFF
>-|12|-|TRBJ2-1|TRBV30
TGTGCCTGGAATGCTATCTACAATGAGCAGTTCTTC
CAWNAIYNEQFF
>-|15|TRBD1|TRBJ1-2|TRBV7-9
TGTGCCAGCAGCCTTGGGACAGCCGGGAACTATGGCTACACCTTC
CASSLGTAGNYGYTF